Listed below are T cell receptor beta chains from one sample, sequenced in a study of blood T cells in healthy people across ages. TCRdb fed the 5' RACE reads into MiXCR, producing one record per CDR3 protein. The profile shows more than 700,000 distinct CDR3 sequences, about 55% of them singletons. The source material was blood. The receptors shown here come from a man older than 75 in good health. The CDR3 runs from the conserved cysteine through the conserved F or W. D genes are given only for firm matches. Size values are once, few and many counts, or a class for expanded clones, and some rows have none.

CASSARGSSNQPQHF | TGTGCCAGCAGCGCTAGGGGAAGCAGCAATCAGCCCCAGCATTTT | TRBJ1-5 | TRBV9 | - | once
CASSEQGGTEAFF | TGTGCCAGCAGTGAGCAGGGTGGGACTGAAGCTTTCTTT | TRBJ1-1 | TRBV6-4 | - | -
CASSVPSGGSTDTQYF | TGTGCCAGCAGTGTTCCTAGCGGGGGTAGCACAGATACGCAGTATTTT | TRBJ2-3 | TRBV25-1 | TRBD2 | -
CASSLSAGVSETQYF | TGTGCCAGCAGTTTATCGGCGGGGGTGAGCGAGACCCAGTACTTC | TRBJ2-5 | TRBV28 | TRBD2 | -
CASSPRGRGATEQFF | TGTGCCAGCAGTCCCCGCGGTAGAGGGGCGACGGAGCAGTTCTTC | TRBJ2-1 | TRBV28 | - | -
CASSVGPGQRYAYF | TGTGCCAGCAGTGTGGGTCCGGGGCAGAGATACGCGTATTTT | TRBJ2-3 | TRBV2 | - | -
CASSPFGQGPYEQYF | TGTGCCAGCTCACCATTTGGACAGGGACCCTACGAGCAGTACTTC | TRBJ2-7 | TRBV18 | TRBD1 | -
CASSLDFGTSEQYF | TGTGCCAGCAGCTTAGACTTTGGGACTTCCGAGCAGTACTTC | TRBJ2-7 | TRBV12-3/TRBV12-4 | - | -
CASSLVGVSQDTQYF | TGTGCCAGCAGTTTGGTGGGAGTATCACAGGATACGCAGTATTTT | TRBJ2-3 | TRBV28 | - | few
CASSPGGRKFF | TGTGCCAGCTCACCAGGGGGCAGGAAGTTCTTC | TRBJ2-1 | TRBV18 | - | few
CASVGGLAGEAQYF | TGTGCCAGCGTCGGCGGCCTAGCGGGAGAGGCCCAGTACTTC | TRBJ2-5 | TRBV24-1 | TRBD2 | -
CASSAKNPDHRYAYF | TGTGCCAGCAGTGCCAAAAACCCTGATCACAGATACGCGTATTTT | TRBJ2-3 | TRBV27 | - | -
CASSPGFGDRGTYGYTF | TGCGCCAGCAGCCCTGGTTTTGGTGACAGGGGGACCTATGGCTACACCTTC | TRBJ1-2 | TRBV5-1 | TRBD1 | -
CASSWGTSGSWETQYF | TGCGCCAGCAGCTGGGGGACTAGCGGGAGTTGGGAGACCCAGTACTTC | TRBJ2-5 | TRBV11-2 | TRBD2 | -
CAISGSDRPGGGYTF | TGTGCCATCAGTGGCTCGGACAGGCCGGGGGGTGGCTACACCTTC | TRBJ1-2 | TRBV10-3 | TRBD1 | -
CSARGPAYEQYF | TGCAGTGCTAGAGGACCAGCCTACGAGCAGTACTTC | TRBJ2-7 | TRBV20-1 | - | -
CASSEGSFLSNQPQHF | TGTGCCAGCAGTGAGGGGTCTTTTCTTAGCAATCAGCCCCAGCATTTT | TRBJ1-5 | TRBV2 | - | -
CASSSGPGTGETQYF | TGCGCCAGCAGCTCGGGGCCGGGGACGGGAGAGACCCAGTACTTC | TRBJ2-5 | TRBV5-1 | - | -
CASSETTGTGVYNEQYF | TGTGCCAGCAGTGAAACAACCGGGACAGGGGTGTACAATGAGCAGTACTTC | TRBJ2-5 | TRBV6-1 | TRBD1 | once
CASSALDSYEQYF | TGTGCCAGCAGTGCCCTAGATAGTTACGAGCAGTACTTC | TRBJ2-7 | TRBV25-1 | - | -
CNSATSGNNEQFF | TGCAACTCCGCGACTAGCGGGAACAATGAGCAGTTCTTC | TRBJ2-1 | TRBV29-1 | TRBD2 | -
CASSRQGSPNEQFF | TGTGCCAGCAGTCGGCAGGGATCGCCCAATGAGCAGTTCTTC | TRBJ2-1 | TRBV2 | - | few
CASSSASGQLAKNIQYF | TGTGCCAGCAGCTCCGCCTCGGGACAGCTAGCCAAAAACATTCAGTACTTC | TRBJ2-4 | TRBV7-8 | TRBD1 | few
CATRLGQGVPNSNQPQHF | TGTGCCACCCGCCTAGGACAGGGAGTTCCCAATAGCAATCAGCCCCAGCATTTT | TRBJ1-5 | TRBV6-6 | TRBD1 | -